Below are 30 T cell receptor beta chains sequenced from a single sample in a study of T cells in Graves' hyperthyroidism and ophthalmopathy. RNA transcripts served as the template for amplifying TCR beta CDR3 regions. TCR CDR3 regions were first amplified by RT-PCR with HTBI primers. From the multiplex PCR reads, TCRdb called clonotypes with MiXCR, one entry per CDR3 protein. In the table there are 550,000 to 700,000 distinct CDR3 sequences, 46% of which are singletons. Sequenced material: peripheral blood or thyroid tissue (not recorded which). The receptors were gathered from an adult woman with Graves' disease, either hyperthyroidism or ophthalmopathy (not recorded which).

This clonotype was detected ten times or more. The J gene is TRBJ2-5, the V gene TRBV29-1; D call uncertain. The CDR3 totals 12 residues. Germline loops: CDR1 SQVTM, CDR2 ANQGSEA. The V end lost 5 bases, the J end lost 2 bases, and 9 bases lay between the germline ends. The CDR3 region is CSVSWRQETQYF. The CDR3 DNA reads TGCAGCGTTTCATGGAGACAAGAGACCCAGTACTTC. The complete variable domain, with remaining parts taken from reference TRBV29-1 and TRBJ2-5, reads SAVISQKPSRDICQRGTSLTIQCQVDSQVTMMFWYRQQPGQSLTLIATANQGSEATYESGFVIDKFPISRPNLTFSTLTVSNMSPEDSSIYLCSVSWRQETQYFGPGTRLLVL.

This clonotype was recorded many times. The V call is TRBV6-6, the J call TRBJ1-1; no definite D call. Trimming left V 7 bases short and J 5 bases short, with 14 bases between. The V gene's germline CDR1 is MNHNY and CDR2 SVGAGI (reference sequence). This CDR3 region has 13 residues. CDR3 DNA sequence: TGTGCCAGCACCCCATACCTGAGGACTGAAGCTTTCTTT. Translated: CASTPYLRTEAFF.

This clonotype was recorded once. The chain uses TRBV7-9 and TRBJ2-2, with D possibly matching TRBD1 (7 bases). This CDR3 has 17 residues. The germline CDR1 and CDR2 sequences are SEHNR and FQNEAQ (reference sequence). V was cut by 6 bases and J by 8 bases, with 25 bases left in between. This CDR3 reads CASSPDREVVLQGELFF. The CDR3 DNA is TGTGCCAGCAGTCCTGACAGGGAGGTGGTCCTGCAAGGGGAGCTGTTTTTT.

In the case of this clonotype: Given a much more abundant clone one base away, this may be a read error. This chain connects TRBV20-1 to TRBJ2-5, with D hard to call. There are 13 residues in the CDR3. Trimming removed 5 bases from V and 6 bases from J, with 16 bases in between. Germline V gene sequence: CDR1 DFQATT, CDR2 SNEGSKA (reference sequence). CDR3 region: CSASRYLQKTQYF. The CDR3, as DNA: TGCAGTGCTTCTCGCTACCTACAAAAGACCCAGTACTTC.

The chain carries TRBV2 and TRBJ1-5; TRBD1 might be the D (5 bases). Looked up from germline, CDR1 is SNHLY and CDR2 is FYNNEI. V was shortened by 2 bases and J by 6 bases, with 11 bases between the two germline ends. There are 14 residues in the CDR3. The CDR3 nucleotides read TGTGCCAGCAGTGAATTCTCAGGGCTTCAGCCCCAGCATTTT. It yields the protein CASSEFSGLQPQHF. The entire variable domain, with the rest obtained from reference TRBV2 and TRBJ1-5, is as follows: EPEVTQTPSHQVTQMGQEVILRCVPISNHLYFYWYRQILGQKVEFLVSFYNNEISEKSEIFDDQFSVERPDGSNFTLKIRSTKLEDSAMYFCASSEFSGLQPQHFGDGTRLSIL.

V gene TRBV28 combines with J gene TRBJ1-1; no clear D. The germline CDR1 and CDR2 sequences are MDHEN and SYDVKM. The CDR3 sequence is 13 residues long. V lost 7 bases to trimming and J lost 3 bases, with 12 bases between them. CDR3: CASMRRIHTEAFF. The CDR3 DNA sequence: TGTGCCAGCATGAGAAGGATTCACACTGAAGCTTTCTTT. Variable domain in full (rest from reference TRBV28 and TRBJ1-1): DVKVTQSSRYLVKRTGEKVFLECVQDMDHENMFWYRQDPGLGLRLIYFSYDVKMKEKGDIPEGYSVSREKKERFSLILESASTNQTSMYLCASMRRIHTEAFFGQGTRLTVV.

This clonotype was observed many times. V usage is TRBV7-9 and J usage is TRBJ2-7; D is perhaps TRBD1 (7 bases). The V end was cut by 5 bases, the J end by 7 bases, with 18 bases between. The CDR3 sequence is 14 residues long. Germline CDR1 reads SEHNR; CDR2 reads FQNEAQ (reference sequence). The CDR3 sequence is CASSGGTELEEQYF. Here the CDR3 DNA reads TGTGCCAGCAGCGGCGGGACAGAATTGGAGGAGCAGTACTTC. The full variable domain, completed using reference TRBV7-9 and TRBJ2-7, is DTGVSQNPRHKITKRGQNVTFRCDPISEHNRLYWYRQTLGQGPEFLTYFQNEAQLEKSRLLSDRFSAERPKGSFSTLEIQRTEQGDSAMYLCASSGGTELEEQYFGPGTRLTVT.

This clonotype was seen many times. This chain connects TRBV2 to TRBJ1-1, with D hard to call. Germline values: CDR1 SNHLY, CDR2 FYNNEI. CDR3 length: 14 residues. V was clipped by 1 base and J by 3 bases, with 9 bases between them. CDR3: CASSEEGIDTEAFF. CDR3 in DNA: TGTGCCAGCAGTGAAGAGGGAATAGACACTGAAGCTTTCTTT.

As regards this clonotype: An end of the junction differs from the germline gene, which may be a read error. The chain uses TRBV19 and TRBJ2-6; 7 bases match TRBD1. This CDR3 is 11 amino acids long. Germline values: CDR1 LNHDA, CDR2 SQIVND (reference sequence). The CDR3 spells CDVSDRNTEAF. As DNA, the CDR3 is TGTGACGTGTCGGACAGGAACACTGAAGCTTTC.

The chain uses TRBV29-1 and TRBJ1-1; 7 positions match TRBD1. V dropped 8 bases and J dropped 1; count of bases not matched to a gene: 7. This CDR3 has 13 amino acids. Germline values: CDR1 SQVTM, CDR2 ANQGSEA. The CDR3 DNA sequence: TGCAGCCCCAGTCGACAGGGGAACACTGAAGCTTTCTTT. Translating gives CSPSRQGNTEAFF.

The rearrangement links TRBV2 to TRBJ2-7; 10 positions agree with TRBD1. J lost 4 bases, V lost 8 bases, and 5 bases had no gene match. Germline CDR1 and CDR2: SNHLY and FYNNEI. The CDR3 spans 13 residues. The CDR3 loop reads CASGWTGGYEQYF. As DNA, the CDR3 is TGTGCCAGCGGCTGGACAGGGGGTTACGAGCAGTACTTC.

In its sample, this clonotype was seen many times. The chain employs TRBV18 and TRBJ1-5; D is possibly TRBD1 (5 bases). Between the trimmed V and J ends, which lost 5 bases and 0 bases, there was a span of 11 bases. The germline gives CDR1 KGHSH, CDR2 LQKENI. This CDR3 has 15 amino acids. The CDR3 nucleotides are TGTGCCAGCTCATACGACAGTCCTAGCAATCAGCCCCAGCATTTT. Translated, it gives CASSYDSPSNQPQHF.

This clonotype was found many times. V and J are TRBV10-2 and TRBJ2-7; 8 nucleotides match TRBD1. This CDR3 contains 14 residues. Germline-derived CDR1 and CDR2 are WSHSY and SAAADI. Trimming at V came to 6 bases and at J to 6 bases, leaving 10 bases not matched to a gene. The CDR3 loop reads CASSHPGQASEQYF. CDR3 nucleotide sequence: TGCGCCAGCAGCCACCCGGGACAGGCAAGCGAGCAGTACTTC.

The chain carries TRBV7-3 and TRBJ2-6; TRBD2 might be the D (6 bases). Trimming shortened V by 1 base and J by 5 bases, and 12 bases separated the two germline ends. CDR1 and CDR2 (germline): SGHTA, FQGTGA. CDR3 length: 16 amino acids. CDR3 in DNA: TGTGCCAGCAGCTTAAGTCGTCGCGGGAGGGCCAACGTCCTGACTTTC. Its translation is CASSLSRRGRANVLTF.

The chain couples TRBV10-1 to TRBJ2-6; 8 bases line up with TRBD2. Per the germline V gene, CDR1 is WNHNN and CDR2 is SYGVQD (reference sequence). The CDR3 sequence is 19 residues long. V dropped 7 bases and J dropped 0; count of bases not matched to a gene: 14. The CDR3 sequence is CASKVAGTRGYSGANVLTF. CDR3 coding DNA: TGCGCCAGCAAAGTGGCCGGGACTAGGGGGTACTCTGGGGCCAACGTCCTGACTTTC.

V is TRBV7-8 and J is TRBJ2-2; D gene ambiguous. Deletions cut 1 base from V and 0 bases from J, with 12 bases between. This CDR3 spans 17 amino acids. Germline V gene data show CDR1 as SGHVS and CDR2 as FQNEAQ. The CDR3 DNA is TGTGCCAGCAGCTTAGTCGTGGGTGACCCGAACACCGGGGAGCTGTTTTTT. Residues: CASSLVVGDPNTGELFF.

This clonotype was recorded many times. This chain joins TRBV2 and TRBJ2-7; D is tentatively TRBD1 or TRBD2 (5 bases each). Germline CDR1 and CDR2: SNHLY and FYNNEI. The CDR3 has 12 amino acids. The V and J ends lost 4 bases and 12 bases respectively, with 16 bases between them. This CDR3 reads CASSARRDGGYF. The CDR3 DNA is TGTGCCAGCAGTGCGCGACGGGACGGTGGGTACTTC.

As to this clonotype: Just one base apart from a much larger clone, this may be a read error. The J gene is TRBJ2-2, the V gene TRBV2, with 11 bases that match TRBD2. The CDR3 consists of 15 residues. Looked up from germline, CDR1 is SNHLY and CDR2 is FYNNEI. The CDR3: CASSELAGGLGEQFF. The DNA of the CDR3 is TGTGCCAGCAGTGAACTAGCGGGGGGATTGGGGGAGCAGTTTTTT.

The rearrangement uses TRBV15 and TRBJ1-5, with TRBD1 identical over 8 bases. Germline CDR1 and CDR2: LNHNV and YYDKDF (reference sequence). J gave up 6 bases and V 0 bases, and 10 bases lay outside the gene matches. The CDR3 runs to 17 residues. The CDR3 nucleotides are TGTGCCACCAGCAGAGATAGTGGGCAGGGGGCTTCTCAGCCCCAGCATTTT. Its protein is CATSRDSGQGASQPQHF.

J is TRBJ2-5 and V is TRBV20-1; possible D gene TRBD1, 6 bases. V was clipped by 6 bases and J by 9 bases, with 17 bases between them. Germline V lookup: CDR1 DFQATT, CDR2 SNEGSKA (reference sequence). The CDR3 runs 12 residues. As DNA, the CDR3 is TGCAGTGCACCGACAGGAGGACAGCCCCAGTACTTC. This encodes CSAPTGGQPQYF.

V gene TRBV18 combines with J gene TRBJ2-5; D gene uncertain. V was shortened by 0 bases and J by 2 bases, with 13 bases between the two germline ends. This CDR3 has 16 amino acids. Germline-derived CDR1 and CDR2 are KGHSH and LQKENI. CDR3 coding DNA: TGTGCCAGCTCACCACCGGGCGCGTGGGGTCAAGAGACCCAGTACTTC. The encoded protein is CASSPPGAWGQETQYF. Looking up the rest from reference TRBV18 and TRBJ2-5 gives the full variable domain: NAGVMQNPRHLVRRRGQEARLRCSPMKGHSHVYWYRQLPEEGLKFMVYLQKENIIDESGMPKERFSAEFPKEGPSILRIQQVVRGDSAAYFCASSPPGAWGQETQYFGPGTRLLVL.

In this sample, this clonotype turned up many times. The chain is built from TRBV5-1 and TRBJ2-2; 14 positions match TRBD2. Trimming at V came to 4 bases and at J to 6 bases, leaving 8 bases not matched to a gene. The CDR3 is 17 amino acids. Germline values: CDR1 SGHRS, CDR2 YFSETQ. This CDR3 is CASSTGLAGVISGELFF. As DNA, the CDR3 is TGCGCCAGCAGCACGGGACTAGCGGGAGTCATTTCCGGGGAGCTGTTTTTT.

Ten or more counts support this clonotype. The J gene is TRBJ2-5, the V gene TRBV10-3; D could derive from TRBD1 or TRBD2 (5 bases each). This CDR3 region has 14 residues. Trimming took off 2 bases at V and 1 base at J, with 8 bases between the two ends. The germline V gene has CDR1 ENHRY and CDR2 SYGVKD. CDR3 sequence reads: CAISEEGIQETQYF. CDR3 DNA: TGTGCCATCAGTGAGGAGGGGATCCAAGAGACCCAGTACTTC.

This sequence joins TRBV5-1 and TRBJ2-5; D might be TRBD1 (5 bases). Germline CDR1 and CDR2: SGHRS and YFSETQ. This CDR3 contains 15 residues. V dropped 3 bases and J dropped 5 bases, with 17 bases sitting between them. CDR3 sequence reads: CASSSDTYTGETQYF. Here the CDR3 DNA reads TGCGCCAGCAGCTCGGACACCTACACCGGGGAGACCCAGTACTTC. The complete variable domain, with remaining parts taken from reference TRBV5-1 and TRBJ2-5, reads KAGVTQTPRYLIKTRGQQVTLSCSPISGHRSVSWYQQTPGQGLQFLFEYFSETQRNKGNFPGRFSGRQFSNSRSEMNVSTLELGDSALYLCASSSDTYTGETQYFGPGTRLLVL.

This clonotype was recorded at least ten times. This rearrangement joins TRBV10-3 to TRBJ1-6, with TRBD1 matching over 9 bases. V lost 4 bases and J lost 10; bases outside the gene matches: 8. Per the germline V gene, CDR1 is ENHRY and CDR2 is SYGVKD. This CDR3 is 15 amino acids long. The CDR3 nucleotides read TGTGCCATCAGTGCTTCGACAGGGGGAAAATCACCCCTCCACTTT. This sequence encodes CAISASTGGKSPLHF.

This clonotype was recorded many times. J is TRBJ1-2 and V is TRBV20-1; D is unclear. The CDR3 length is 13 residues. Germline CDR1 DFQATT, CDR2 SNEGSKA (reference sequence). The V and J ends lost 5 bases and 8 bases respectively, with 18 bases between them. The CDR3 region is CSAAYYIDGGYTF. The CDR3, as DNA: TGCAGTGCTGCTTACTACATCGACGGCGGCTACACCTTC.

The V gene is TRBV7-8, the J gene TRBJ2-7; TRBD2 aligns across 8 bases. TRBJ2-1 matches the DNA end more closely, so the J call is doubtful. The CDR3 has 15 amino acids. From germline, CDR1 is SGHVS and CDR2 FQNEAQ. CDR3 bases: TGTGCCAGCAGCTTAGCGCGGCTAGCGGGCCATGAGCAGTTCTTC. Translating it yields CASSLARLAGHEQFF.

Concerning this clonotype: The junction does not match germline at one end; this may be a read error. The genes are TRBV9 and TRBJ2-7; 9 nucleotides align to TRBD2. CDR3 length equals 10 residues. Germline loops: CDR1 SGDLS, CDR2 YYNGEE. The CDR3 region has the DNA TGTCCCAGCGGGAGGAACGAGCAGTACTTC. This gives the protein CPSGRNEQYF.

A few counts support this clonotype. V gene TRBV7-9 combines with J gene TRBJ1-6, with a weak D call TRBD1 (5 bases). This CDR3 spans 15 amino acids. CDR1 SEHNR and CDR2 FQNEAQ come from the germline V gene (reference sequence). V dropped 4 bases and J dropped 13 bases, with 20 bases sitting between them. The CDR3: CASSWAVGGDDPLHF. The CDR3 DNA follows: TGTGCCAGCAGCTGGGCAGTTGGTGGGGACGATCCCCTCCACTTT. The full variable domain, with the rest looked up from reference TRBV7-9 and TRBJ1-6, is DTGVSQNPRHKITKRGQNVTFRCDPISEHNRLYWYRQTLGQGPEFLTYFQNEAQLEKSRLLSDRFSAERPKGSFSTLEIQRTEQGDSAMYLCASSWAVGGDDPLHFGNGTRLTVT.

For this clonotype: A much larger clone sits a single nucleotide away, making a read error possible. This chain connects TRBV9 to TRBJ1-3; D gene uncertain. Germline lookup yields CDR1 SGDLS and CDR2 YYNGEE. Trimming took 4 bases from V and 0 from J, leaving 11 bases between them. The CDR3 contains 15 residues. CDR3 amino acids: CASSPAAVSGNTIYF. CDR3 nucleotides: TGTGCCAGCAGCCCCGCGGCGGTCTCTGGAAACACCATATATTTT.